This T cell receptor (beta chain) appears in the sequencing data of a study of cytomegalovirus exposure and HLA in healthy donors. Trimming left V 3 bases short and J 3 bases short, with 17 bases between. The CDR3 sequence is 16 residues long. The germline CDR1 and CDR2 sequences are SEHNR and FQNEAQ (reference sequence). The PCR used 60 Vbeta and 13 Jbeta primers. TCRdb's copy holds only in-frame clones and misses some; the assay was immunoSEQ multiplex PCR. The sample comprises 85,000 to 100,000 clones, 60% to 85% of which are singletons, and around 15% rests with the top ten. Comment on this clone: Its target is unknown.

At sampling all donors were nominally healthy, likely with unrecorded immune exposures. Study-wide points: After further analysis at a later stage, around 17,000 TCR beta sequences were associated with HLA alleles at 0.05 false discovery rate. In a later analysis, CMV-associated beta chains were mostly HLA-associated, it appeared.

This clonotype was sampled from a man aged 55 to 70 in good health and CMV-seropositive. Input material: PBMCs. The V gene is TRBV7-9, the J gene TRBJ2-5, with D possibly matching TRBD1 (5 bases). CDR3 DNA: TGTGCCAGCAGCTTTAGGGCGGACCGCAGGGAAGAGACCCAGTACTTC. It specifies CASSFRADRREETQYF.